The source of this T cell receptor (beta chain) is a study of beta chain features in type 1 diabetes. Sequenced material consisted of expressed TCRB transcripts (all of the isolated RNA was reverse transcribed). The method was immunoSEQ multiplex PCR; TCRdb's version includes in-frame clones alone and lacks a portion of them. The sample has about 900,000 clones, roughly 15% seen once. Each sorted population was over 95% pure. Overall study findings and caveats: Moderately but significantly shorter TCRB CDR3s were found in Type 1 diabetes patients in all four CD4+ subsets. The naive, central memory and Treg TCRB repertoires of patients appeared to be more similar to one another than those of healthy donors. The study found fewer insertions and more deletions at VDJ junctions in type 1 diabetes patients.

Turning to this clone: Its antigen remains unidentified.

Germline V gene data show CDR1 as MDHEN and CDR2 as SYDVKM. The length of the CDR3 is 16 residues. V was cut by 2 bases and J by 6 bases, with 17 bases left in between. Input material: naive CD4+ T cells from blood. The TCR sequence derives from a woman aged 18 to 35 in good health. The chain links TRBV28 to TRBJ1-5; perhaps TRBD1 as D (5 bases). The CDR3 DNA follows: TGTGCCAGCAGTTTACGGGGCGCAGGAACGGGTCAGCCCCAGCATTTT. It codes for CASSLRGAGTGQPQHF.